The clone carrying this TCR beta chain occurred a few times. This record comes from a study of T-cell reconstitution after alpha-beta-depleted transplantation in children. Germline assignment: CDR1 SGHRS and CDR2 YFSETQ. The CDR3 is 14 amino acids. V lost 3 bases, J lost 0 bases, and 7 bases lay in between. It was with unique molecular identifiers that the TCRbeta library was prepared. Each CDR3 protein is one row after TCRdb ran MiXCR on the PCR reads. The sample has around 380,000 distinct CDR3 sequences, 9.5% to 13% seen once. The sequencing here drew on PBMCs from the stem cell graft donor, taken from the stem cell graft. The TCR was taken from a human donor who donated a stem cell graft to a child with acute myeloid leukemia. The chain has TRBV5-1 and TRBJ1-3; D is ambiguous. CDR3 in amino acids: CASSSDISGNTIYF. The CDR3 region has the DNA TGCGCCAGCAGCTCTGACATCTCTGGAAACACCATATATTTT.